Listed here are 21 T cell receptor beta chains from one sample, sequenced in a study of blood T cells in healthy people across ages. The second PCR ran roughly 7 to 11 cycles with a sample-barcoded 5' primer and J-beta primers. MiXCR, applied by TCRdb to the 5' RACE reads, yields one record per CDR3 protein. The data show 700,000 to 1,000,000 distinct CDR3 sequences, roughly 44% seen once. The sample consisted of blood. Receptors originate from a man aged 60-69 years in good health.

The V gene is TRBV9, the J gene TRBJ2-1; 7 bases fit TRBD2. The trim removed 10 bases at V and 4 bases at J, leaving 11 bases unmatched. Germline V lookup: CDR1 SGDLS, CDR2 YYNGEE. The CDR3 spans 14 residues. The CDR3 DNA sequence: TGTGCCTGCTCGGCGGGGGACCGATACAATGAGCAGTTCTTC. This sequence encodes CACSAGDRYNEQFF.

The chain employs TRBV7-2 and TRBJ2-1; D is ambiguous. Germline V gene data show CDR1 as SGHTA and CDR2 as FQGNSA. Trimming removed 3 bases at V and 5 bases at J, with 14 bases between. The CDR3 covers 15 residues. CDR3 DNA: TGTGCCAGCAGCTTTATCGGCAGATTTCACAATGAGCAGTTCTTC. The encoded protein is CASSFIGRFHNEQFF.

This clonotype was seen ten or more times. DNA of the CDR3: TGTGCCAGCAGCGCCAATAGCGGGGGACCAGATACGCAGTATTTT. It encodes CASSANSGGPDTQYF. This chain links TRBV9 with TRBJ2-3; 9 nucleotides align to TRBD2. Germline assignment: CDR1 SGDLS and CDR2 YYNGEE. Unmatched junction bases numbered 6, after V lost 3 bases and J lost 4 bases. The CDR3 totals 15 residues.

The J gene is TRBJ1-1, the V gene TRBV9; 8 nucleotides match TRBD1. This CDR3 spans 13 amino acids. CDR1 is SGDLS, CDR2 YYNGEE, per germline. V lost 4 bases, J lost 4 bases, and 3 bases stayed unmatched. The CDR3: CASSPQGATEAFF. The CDR3, as DNA: TGTGCCAGCAGCCCCCAGGGGGCCACTGAAGCTTTCTTT.

The rearrangement joins TRBV7-8 to TRBJ2-2; 8 bases agree with TRBD1. This CDR3 comprises 20 residues. Germline V CDR1 and CDR2: SGHVS, FQNEAQ. The trim removed 4 bases at V and 1 base at J, leaving 17 bases unmatched. The CDR3 bases are TGTGCCAGCAGCTCAAGAAATCGACAGGGGACCCTCGGGAACACCGGGGAGCTGTTTTTT. It codes for CASSSRNRQGTLGNTGELFF. The full variable domain, with the rest looked up from reference TRBV7-8 and TRBJ2-2, is GAGVSQSPRYKVAKRGQDVALRCDPISGHVSLFWYQQALGQGPEFLTYFQNEAQLDKSGLPSDRFFAERPEGSVSTLKIQRTQQEDSAVYLCASSSRNRQGTLGNTGELFFGEGSRLTVL.

This clonotype was counted at least ten times. V and J are TRBV20-1 and TRBJ2-5; 10 bases are shared with TRBD1. Looked up from germline, CDR1 is DFQATT and CDR2 is SNEGSKA (reference sequence). The CDR3 loop spans 14 amino acids. V was clipped by 5 bases and J by 5 bases; unmatched bases: 8. CDR3 sequence (DNA): TGCAGTGCTCTAGGGACAGGGGTAGCGGAGACCCAGTACTTC. Its translation is CSALGTGVAETQYF.

The genes are TRBV9 and TRBJ2-1; the match to TRBD1 covers 11 bases. This CDR3 is built from 16 residues. The V gene end was trimmed by 0 bases and the J gene end by 8 bases; junction bases not matched to a gene: 7. Germline V gene sequence: CDR1 SGDLS, CDR2 YYNGEE. CDR3 bases: TGTGCCAGCAGCGTAGCGTGGACAGGGGGCCGGGATGAGCAGTTCTTC. Encoded protein: CASSVAWTGGRDEQFF.

Comments on this clonotype: Given a much more abundant clone one base away, this may be a read error. The chain carries TRBV6-2 or TRBV6-3 and TRBJ2-1, with D perhaps assigned TRBD1 or TRBD2 (5 bases each). The CDR3 covers 13 residues. CDR1 and CDR2 from the germline V gene are MNHEY and SVGEGT. V lost 6 bases, J lost 13 bases, and 19 bases lay in between. The CDR3 loop reads CASSQGPRETQFF. The CDR3 nucleotides read TGTGCCAGCAGCCAGGGTCCAAGGGAGACCCAGTTCTTC.

Ten or more counts support this clonotype. The gene calls are TRBV6-6 and TRBJ1-2; D call uncertain. Germline loops: CDR1 MNHNY, CDR2 SVGAGI (reference sequence). This CDR3 has 17 amino acids. Trimming cost V 0 bases and J 4 bases, with 18 bases left between them. The CDR3 sequence is CASSYSMAWAAPYGYTF. Here the CDR3 DNA reads TGTGCCAGCAGTTACTCGATGGCCTGGGCAGCACCCTATGGCTACACCTTC.

This chain links TRBV15 with TRBJ1-4; D ambiguous. The V end lost 0 bases, the J end lost 5 bases, and 10 bases lay between the germline ends. This CDR3 region has 15 residues. CDR1 and CDR2 (germline): LNHNV, YYDKDF (reference sequence). The CDR3 coding sequence is TGTGCCACCAGCAGAGATCTCTTCTCGAATGAAAAACTGTTTTTT. Its protein is CATSRDLFSNEKLFF. Based on the CDR3 plus reference TRBV15 and TRBJ1-4, the full variable domain is DAMVIQNPRYQVTQFGKPVTLSCSQTLNHNVMYWYQQKSSQAPKLLFHYYDKDFNNEADTPDNFQSRRPNTSFCFLDIRSPGLGDTAMYLCATSRDLFSNEKLFFGSGTQLSVL.

The chain uses TRBV4-3 and TRBJ1-4; tentative D call: TRBD1 (5 bases). Trimming took off 5 bases at V and 4 bases at J, with 17 bases between the two ends. Germline assignment: CDR1 LGHNA and CDR2 YSLEER. This CDR3 has 16 residues. The CDR3 region has the DNA TGCGCCAGCAGCGAAGGTGGGGCCTGGGGTAATGAAAAACTGTTTTTT. Translating gives CASSEGGAWGNEKLFF.

The chain recombines TRBV7-9 with TRBJ2-1; either TRBD1 or TRBD2 may fit D (7 bases each). Germline CDR1 is SEHNR and CDR2 is FQNEAQ (reference sequence). Between the trimmed V and J ends, which lost 5 bases and 2 bases, there was a span of 16 bases. CDR3 length: 16 amino acids. This CDR3 is CASSPRAGGAYNEQFF. The CDR3 DNA follows: TGTGCCAGCAGCCCCCGGGCAGGGGGGGCCTACAATGAGCAGTTCTTC.

Ten or more counts support this clonotype. The V gene is TRBV10-3, the J gene TRBJ2-5; TRBD1 matches at 7 bases. V trimming: 2 bases; J trimming: 5 bases; junction bases outside the gene matches: 5. Per germline, CDR1 ENHRY and CDR2 SYGVKD. The CDR3 is 14 amino acids. CDR3 DNA: TGTGCCATCAGTGAGGTACAGGGGTTGGAGACCCAGTACTTC. It yields the protein CAISEVQGLETQYF.

The chain has TRBV29-1 and TRBJ2-3; a possible D gene is TRBD2 (5 bases). The CDR3 is 15 residues long. V dropped 3 bases and J dropped 4 bases, with 17 bases sitting between them. Germline V gene lookup returns CDR1 SQVTM and CDR2 ANQGSEA. The CDR3 is CSVEGSVGSADTQYF. For the CDR3, the DNA is TGCAGCGTTGAGGGTAGCGTGGGTTCTGCAGATACGCAGTATTTT.

A few counts support this clonotype. The V gene is TRBV25-1, the J gene TRBJ1-4, with a tentative D call TRBD1 (5 bases). CDR3 length equals 13 residues. Germline loops: CDR1 MGHDK, CDR2 SYGVNS. V dropped 8 bases and J dropped 7 bases, with 14 bases sitting between them. The CDR3 DNA is TGTGCCAGCCGGCAGGGTGGTTCTGAAAAACTGTTTTTT. It yields the protein CASRQGGSEKLFF. Based on the CDR3 plus reference TRBV25-1 and TRBJ1-4, the full variable domain is EADIYQTPRYLVIGTGKKITLECSQTMGHDKMYWYQQDPGMELHLIHYSYGVNSTEKGDLSSESTVSRIRTEHFPLTLESARPSHTSQYLCASRQGGSEKLFFGSGTQLSVL.

The sample holds many counts of this clonotype. The chain links TRBV7-2 to TRBJ2-5; the match to TRBD1 covers 8 bases. CDR1 and CDR2 (germline): SGHTA, FQGNSA. CDR3 length equals 22 residues. The V and J ends lost 0 bases and 1 base, in that order; junction bases with no gene match: 22. The CDR3 spells CASSLALPGRTGTLQLQETQYF. CDR3 bases: TGTGCCAGCAGCTTAGCGCTCCCGGGACGGACAGGGACCCTCCAACTCCAAGAGACCCAGTACTTC.

This clonotype was counted a few times. The J gene is TRBJ2-7, the V gene TRBV7-2; D is perhaps TRBD2 (6 bases). The CDR3 has 15 amino acids. Per germline, CDR1 SGHTA and CDR2 FQGNSA. Trimming removed 4 bases from V and 2 bases from J, with 15 bases in between. CDR3 sequence: CASSSFAGLAYEQYF. The CDR3 DNA sequence: TGTGCCAGCAGCTCTTTCGCGGGGTTGGCCTACGAGCAGTACTTC.

The CDR3 DNA is TGCAGTGCTAGAGTGGCAGGCCTCCAAGAGACCCAGTACTTC. Translated, it gives CSARVAGLQETQYF. V usage is TRBV20-1 and J usage is TRBJ2-5; D is uncertain. There are 14 residues in the CDR3. CDR1 is DFQATT, CDR2 SNEGSKA, per germline (reference sequence). With 1 base removed from V and 1 base from J, the gap between germline ends came to 10 bases.

The chain is built from TRBV4-3 and TRBJ2-4; D is uncertain. The closer fit of TRBJ2-7 to the DNA end suggests the J call may be wrong. The CDR3 sequence is 15 residues long. Germline lookup yields CDR1 LGHNA and CDR2 YSLEER. CDR3 in DNA: TGCGCCAGCAGCCAAGATTTAGTAGGCAACTACGAGCAGTACTTC. Translation gives CASSQDLVGNYEQYF.

The chain joins TRBV7-9 to TRBJ2-7; the D gene is possibly TRBD1 (5 bases). The CDR3 is 15 residues long. Trimming stripped 5 bases from V and 2 bases from J, with 16 bases between. Germline V CDR1 and CDR2: SEHNR, FQNEAQ (reference sequence). This chain's CDR3 is CASSLGVQDPYEQYF. Here the CDR3 DNA reads TGTGCCAGCAGCCTAGGGGTACAGGACCCCTACGAGCAGTACTTC.

The sample holds many counts of this clonotype. The chain combines TRBV7-2 with TRBJ2-3; D is unclear. The V end lost 2 bases, the J end lost 6 bases, and 3 bases lay between the germline ends. The CDR3 is made up of 11 amino acids. Looked up from germline, CDR1 is SGHTA and CDR2 is FQGNSA. The CDR3 spells CASSLRDTQYF. In DNA form, the CDR3 reads TGTGCCAGCAGCTTACGCGATACGCAGTATTTT.